This record covers a single T cell receptor beta chain. The source of the sample is a study of blood T cell repertoires in COVID-19. Trimming removed 0 bases at V and 4 bases at J, with 12 bases between. CDR1 and CDR2 (germline): MNHEY, SVGEGT. This CDR3 comprises 15 residues. Membership in each cohort depended on participant-reported clinical history. Original data processing: Reference gene primer amplification yielded estimated nucleated cell counts. Libraries were prepared by immunoSEQ multiplex PCR; TCRdb keeps only in-frame clonotypes and omits some of them. The DNA was the basis for D and trimming; V, J and clone size are from that table. Of 400,000 or so clones in the sample, about 90% were seen once.

The specimen sequenced was PBMCs or T cells enriched from blood (not recorded which). This TCR was sampled from a man between 18 and 29 years old who had recovered from COVID-19. The rearrangement uses TRBV6-2 or TRBV6-3 and TRBJ1-2, with D hard to call. The CDR3 DNA sequence: TGTGCCAGCAGTTACTCGAGCGGGAGCGGCTATGGCTACACCTTC. Translating gives CASSYSSGSGYGYTF.